This T cell receptor beta chain appears in the sequencing data of a study of PD-1 blockade in classical Hodgkin lymphoma (dated by TCRdb to about 2020). For the study in its entirety: Nivolumab dosing was 3 mg/kg intravenously every 2 weeks, continuing until either disease progression or unacceptable toxicity. A peripheral blood immune signature of response to PD-1 blockade in classical Hodgkin lymphoma was defined using TCR beta sequencing and CyTOF. What the authors observed across the whole study: The study covered only a single clinical trial cohort, and the causes of the repertoire differences, possibly disease activity or prior therapy, were still not defined. CD4+ but not CD8+ TCR diversity rose significantly by C4D1 (p=0.0027 vs p=0.16), most apparent in complete responders (p=0.02). Trial patients achieving complete response had baseline diversity similar to newly diagnosed patients, whereas partial responders and progressors had significantly lower diversity. Baseline TCR diversity was reported to be lower in newly diagnosed patients than in healthy donors and to be lower still in relapsed/refractory patients. Diversity was lower in patients who began nivolumab less than 1 year after ASCT, so these patients were left out of later analyses to avoid confounding by immune reconstitution.

Sequences SGHNT (CDR1) and YYREEE (CDR2) are obtained from the germline V gene (reference sequence). V is clipped by 4 bases and J by 7 bases, and the sequence between their germline boundaries is 17 bases long. From the cysteine through the phenylalanine, the CDR3 covers 15 amino acids. The DNA shown is the 45-base CDR3, in frame from base 1. Concerning this clone: Its antigen is not yet known. No quality values exist for individual bases; no much larger clone is one base distant.

What the time point label conveys for this sample: cycle 4 day 1 (C4D1), after five to seven weeks of nivolumab. All trial patients had relapsed after autologous stem cell transplantation, with cohorts A, B and C differing in prior brentuximab vedotin exposure. Magnetic negative selection with a Miltenyi CD4+ T cell isolation kit was used to purify CD4+ T cells from thawed PBMCs. The trial cohort was composed of 55 to 65 patients with relapsed/refractory classical Hodgkin lymphoma, for whom complete response, partial response or progressive disease was recorded as best overall response. Trial patients were treated with single-agent nivolumab in the multi-cohort phase II CheckMate 205 trial. Best overall response was determined by an independent review committee according to the 2007 International Working Group response criteria. Trial PBMCs were obtained immediately prior to nivolumab initiation (C1D1) and on therapy at cycle 2 day 1 and cycle 4 day 1. Peripheral blood was collected in 8 mL Vacutainer Cell Preparation Tubes, from which PBMCs were isolated by centrifugation and then cryopreserved. Purified CD4+ and CD8+ fractions were prepared only for cases where an additional PBMC sample was available. Magnetically labelled cells were removed on LS columns in a quadroMACS separator, and the flow-through was retained as the purified fraction.

The Qiagen DNeasy kit was used to extract genomic DNA both from unsorted PBMCs and from the negatively selected CD4+ and CD8+ fractions. Using primers that anneal to V and J segments, immunoSEQ multiplex PCR amplified the TCR beta CDR3 regions. A synthetic immune receptor repertoire was used to minimize amplification bias, and any remaining bias was removed computationally after sequencing. On the authors' methods: Custom Python scripts were used to quantify repertoire diversity as the Shannon entropy index. Unsorted, CD4+ and CD8+ repertoires were analyzed separately, except for combined analyses in which CD4+ and CD8+ sequences were merged in silico. Clonal expansion was defined as a frequency increase of at least 2-fold after treatment compared with C1D1, and clones undetected at baseline were assigned a pseudocount of 0.5. Singleton clones were defined as clones with 0 or 1 copy at C1D1, and non-singleton clones were defined as clones with 2 or more copies. By matching protein sequences in sorted samples from the same patient, clones expanded in unsorted samples were annotated as CD4+, CD8+ or unknown. Wilcoxon tests on paired samples were used to test diversity changes from C1D1 to C4D1. TCRdb re-hosts the immuneACCESS table, in-frame sequences only. Its copies lack some clones; in the studies checked, an unresolved V gene accounts for under half of them, and the cause for the rest is not known. The DNA was the basis for D and trimming; V, J and clone size are from that table. In all, the sample holds about 32,000 clones, and 92% of those were seen once. The leading ten clones occupy 0.3% of the sample.

The chain is assembled from TRBV5-4 and TRBJ1-4; the D gene is not confidently resolved. The TCR was taken from a human donor with classical Hodgkin lymphoma. The source material was CD4+ T cells from blood, sampled before the fourth cycle of nivolumab. At the DNA level, the sequence is TGTGCCAGCAGCGCCTCCCGAGGCGGGGTTGAAAAACTGTTTTTT. It encodes CASSASRGGVEKLFF.